These T cell receptor beta chains were read from a single sample in a study of tumor-infiltrating lymphocytes in oesophageal squamous cell carcinoma. TCRdb re-called the PCR reads through MiXCR, storing one row per CDR3 protein. The data show about 11,000 distinct CDR3 sequences, around 53% seen once. The source material was esophageal tumor tissue. These receptors came from a female donor with esophageal squamous cell carcinoma. CDR3s include the opening cysteine and the closing phenylalanine or tryptophan. Each record gives: clone size, J gene, V gene, D gene, CDR3 DNA, CDR3 protein. A D gene is named only where the DNA matches it firmly. Expanded clones are given a class, and other clones once, few, many or no size at all.

many,TRBJ2-7,TRBV7-2,NA,TGTGCCAGCAGCTTAGGTGGCGGCCTTTACGAGCAGTACTTC,CASSLGGGLYEQYF
medium-sized,TRBJ2-1,TRBV6-1,NA,TGTGCCAGCAGTCCCACACATAGCTCCTACAATGAGCAGTTCTTC,CASSPTHSSYNEQFF
NA,TRBJ2-7,TRBV7-3,NA,TGTGCCAGCAGCTTAACAGGACCCTCCTACGAGCAGTACTTC,CASSLTGPSYEQYF
NA,TRBJ2-3,TRBV7-2,NA,TGTGCCAGCAGCTTAAGTGGGAGTAGCACAGATACGCAGTATTTT,CASSLSGSSTDTQYF
NA,TRBJ2-7,TRBV7-2,TRBD1,TGTGCCAGCAGCTACGGACAGGGTTTCTACGAGCAGTACTTC,CASSYGQGFYEQYF
NA,TRBJ2-4,TRBV20-1,TRBD1,TGCAGTGCTAGGACAACAGGGGTCTCCTACAATGAGCAGTACTTC,CSARTTGVSYNEQYF
once,TRBJ2-4,TRBV12-3/TRBV12-4,NA,TGTGCCAGCAACTCTCCCCAGGGACCAAACATTCAGTACTTC,CASNSPQGPNIQYF
NA,TRBJ1-1,TRBV7-2,TRBD1,TGTGCCAGCAGTCAACAGGGGGCTGACACTGAAGCTTTCTTT,CASSQQGADTEAFF
NA,TRBJ1-2,TRBV7-2,TRBD1,TGTGCCAGCGCAACCGGGACAGGGGGCCCCTTGGACACCTTC,CASATGTGGPLDTF
medium-sized,TRBJ2-5,TRBV6-1,TRBD1,TGTGCCAGCAGCAGAGACAGGGGCGAGACCCAGTACTTC,CASSRDRGETQYF
few,TRBJ2-5,TRBV6-1,NA,TGTGCCAGCAGAAAACAGGAGACCCAGTACTTC,CASRKQETQYF
once,TRBJ2-7,TRBV4-1,NA,TGCGCCAGCAGCCCCAGGGTTCCACTCTCCCTTATCTACGAGCAGTACTTC,CASSPRVPLSLIYEQYF
NA,TRBJ2-1,TRBV7-2,NA,TGTGCCAGCAGCTTAGTTGGTAGCGGCTGGAGCTCCTACAATGAGCAGTTCTTC,CASSLVGSGWSSYNEQFF
large,TRBJ2-5,TRBV6-1,TRBD1,TGTGCCAGCAGGACCGGACAGGGCCTCGGAGAGACCCAGTACTTC,CASRTGQGLGETQYF
NA,TRBJ1-6,TRBV9,TRBD1,TGTGCCAGCAGCGTAGACGGGACAGTAAATAATTCACCCCTCCACTTT,CASSVDGTVNNSPLHF
NA,TRBJ2-7,TRBV12-3/TRBV12-4,NA,TGTGCCAGCAGTTTTTTTTCCTCCGGTCCTACCTACGAGCAGTACTTC,CASSFFSSGPTYEQYF
few,TRBJ2-5,TRBV6-6,NA,TGTGCCAGCAGTTACAGGGTCGACAATGAGCAGTACTTC,CASSYRVDNEQYF
once,TRBJ2-7,TRBV7-2,TRBD2,TGTGCCAGCAGCTCTACTAGCGGCTCCTACGAGCAGTACTTC,CASSSTSGSYEQYF
medium-sized,TRBJ2-1,TRBV6-1,TRBD2,TGTGCCAGCATAATTAGCGGGAGGGCCGGTGAGCAGTTCTTC,CASIISGRAGEQFF
NA,TRBJ2-1,TRBV7-6,NA,TGTGCTAGCACCCCCCTGGGGAATGAGCAGTTCTTC,CASTPLGNEQFF
NA,TRBJ2-7,TRBV10-3,NA,TGTGCCATCAGTGAGTCGAGTGAAGGGATAAGTACCTCCGACGAGCAGTACTTC,CAISESSEGISTSDEQYF
NA,TRBJ2-1,TRBV20-1,NA,TGCAGTGCTAGTGGGGACCGCCCAGTCTCCTATAATTCACCCCTCCACTTC,CSASGDRPVSYNSPLHF
NA,TRBJ1-6,TRBV24-1,NA,TGTGCCACCAGTGGCGACAAGCCGGGACAAGACTACGAGCAGTACTTT,CATSGDKPGQDYEQYF
NA,TRBJ2-2,TRBV7-9,NA,TGTGCCAGCAGCGTAGACAGGGGAGGGACCTTCACCGGGGAGCTGTTTTTT,CASSVDRGGTFTGELFF
NA,TRBJ2-7,TRBV11-1,TRBD1,TGTGCCAGCAGCCTGGGCCGAGGGGGCTTCTACAATGAGCAGTACTTC,CASSLGRGGFYNEQYF
NA,TRBJ2-3,TRBV7-6,TRBD2,TGTGCCAGCAGCACCGCTAGCGGGGGAGGCACAGATACGCAGTATTTT,CASSTASGGGTDTQYF
NA,TRBJ2-7,TRBV7-8,TRBD2,TGTGCCAGCAGCTTAACCCCGGTAGCGGGGGGTTCCTACGAGCAGTACTTC,CASSLTPVAGGSYEQYF
NA,TRBJ2-1,TRBV7-2,TRBD2,TGTGCCAGCAGCATCGGGACTAACAATGAGCAGTTCTTC,CASSIGTNNEQFF
few,TRBJ2-5,TRBV7-2,NA,TGTGCCAGCAGCGGGGGCTCGACCTACTACGCGCAGTACTTC,CASSGGSTYYAQYF
NA,TRBJ1-4,TRBV7-6,NA,TGTGCCAGCAGGGAGGGAACAACTAATGAAAAACTGTTTTTT,CASREGTTNEKLFF
NA,TRBJ2-1,TRBV7-6,NA,TGTGCCAGCAGCTCGGCGGGACGGCAAATGAAGCAGTTCTTC,CASSSAGRQMKQFF
many,TRBJ1-2,TRBV27,NA,TGTGCCAGCAGTTCCACCAGCGCTAACTATGGCTACACCTTC,CASSSTSANYGYTF
NA,TRBJ2-7,TRBV7-9,NA,TGTGCCAGCACCCCCGCCTGGGAGACCTACGAGCAGTACTTC,CASTPAWETYEQYF
medium-sized,TRBJ1-2,TRBV7-9,NA,TGTGCCAGCAGCCCCTATACAATCCTGGGGGGCTACACCTTC,CASSPYTILGGYTF
NA,TRBJ1-5,TRBV7-6,NA,TGTGACAGCAGCGGTCGGGACCCCAAACAGCCCCAGCATTTT,CDSSGRDPKQPQHF
many,TRBJ1-4,TRBV6-1,TRBD1,TGTGCCAGCAGGACAGGGGGAACTAATGAAAAACTGTTTTTT,CASRTGGTNEKLFF
NA,TRBJ2-3,TRBV6-1,NA,TGTGCCAGCAGATCAGGGCATTCACCCCTCCACTTC,CASRSGHSPLHF
many,TRBJ2-7,TRBV12-3/TRBV12-4,TRBD1,TGTGCCAGCAGTTCGGACAGGGTTGCCTACGAGCAGTACTTC,CASSSDRVAYEQYF
NA,TRBJ2-6,TRBV6-1,TRBD2,TGTGCCAGCAGTTACCGACTAGCGAGGACTACTGGGGCCAACGTCCTGACTTTC,CASSYRLARTTGANVLTF
NA,TRBJ1-1,TRBV10-2,NA,TGCGCCAGCAGGGCACAGCTTATGAACACTGAAGCTTTCTTT,CASRAQLMNTEAFF
NA,TRBJ2-7,TRBV7-2,NA,TGTGCCAGCAGCCCCCTCCCCTACGAGCAGTACTTC,CASSPLPYEQYF
few,TRBJ2-5,TRBV7-2,TRBD1,TGTGCCAGCAGCTTAGCGACAGGGTTCCAAGAGACCCAGTACTTC,CASSLATGFQETQYF
NA,TRBJ2-4,TRBV7-4,TRBD2,TGTGCCAGCAGCTTAGGTTCCGGGGGGGCCAAAAACATTCAGTACTTC,CASSLGSGGAKNIQYF
few,TRBJ2-5,TRBV28,TRBD2,TGTGCCAGCAGTCCACCGACTAGCGGGGGAGGGACCCAGTACTTC,CASSPPTSGGGTQYF
NA,TRBJ1-1,TRBV6-1,NA,TGTGCCAGCAGTGAAGCGGTTGGACTAGCGGGAGGGGATGAGCAGTTCTTT,CASSEAVGLAGGDEQFF
medium-sized,TRBJ2-7,TRBV7-9,NA,TGTGCCAGCAGCTCCCAAAGGGACCCACAGGACGAGCAGTACTTC,CASSSQRDPQDEQYF
NA,TRBJ2-3,TRBV6-8,NA,TGTGCCGCCGGGCAGGGGCCTGATACGCAGTATTTT,CAAGQGPDTQYF
NA,TRBJ2-5,TRBV12-3/TRBV12-4,TRBD1,TGTGCCAGCAGTATCGGACAGGGGGTTGAGACCCAGTACTTC,CASSIGQGVETQYF
few,TRBJ2-7,TRBV7-2,TRBD1,TGTGCCAGCAGCCGAACAGGGGGTTCCTCCTACGAGCAGTACTTC,CASSRTGGSSYEQYF
few,TRBJ2-1,TRBV12-3/TRBV12-4,NA,TGTGCCAGCAGTCCGACAGGTTACAATGAGCAGTTCTTC,CASSPTGYNEQFF
few,TRBJ2-4,TRBV7-2,NA,TGTGCCAGCGGTCCGTTGCAGGGGGGCATTCAGTACTTC,CASGPLQGGIQYF
few,TRBJ2-7,TRBV7-8,NA,TGTGCCAGCAGTGGCCTTCTTTCCTACGAGCAGTACTTC,CASSGLLSYEQYF
NA,TRBJ2-6,TRBV7-3,NA,TGTGCCAGCAGCTTAGCTGGGGCCAACGTCCTGACTTTC,CASSLAGANVLTF